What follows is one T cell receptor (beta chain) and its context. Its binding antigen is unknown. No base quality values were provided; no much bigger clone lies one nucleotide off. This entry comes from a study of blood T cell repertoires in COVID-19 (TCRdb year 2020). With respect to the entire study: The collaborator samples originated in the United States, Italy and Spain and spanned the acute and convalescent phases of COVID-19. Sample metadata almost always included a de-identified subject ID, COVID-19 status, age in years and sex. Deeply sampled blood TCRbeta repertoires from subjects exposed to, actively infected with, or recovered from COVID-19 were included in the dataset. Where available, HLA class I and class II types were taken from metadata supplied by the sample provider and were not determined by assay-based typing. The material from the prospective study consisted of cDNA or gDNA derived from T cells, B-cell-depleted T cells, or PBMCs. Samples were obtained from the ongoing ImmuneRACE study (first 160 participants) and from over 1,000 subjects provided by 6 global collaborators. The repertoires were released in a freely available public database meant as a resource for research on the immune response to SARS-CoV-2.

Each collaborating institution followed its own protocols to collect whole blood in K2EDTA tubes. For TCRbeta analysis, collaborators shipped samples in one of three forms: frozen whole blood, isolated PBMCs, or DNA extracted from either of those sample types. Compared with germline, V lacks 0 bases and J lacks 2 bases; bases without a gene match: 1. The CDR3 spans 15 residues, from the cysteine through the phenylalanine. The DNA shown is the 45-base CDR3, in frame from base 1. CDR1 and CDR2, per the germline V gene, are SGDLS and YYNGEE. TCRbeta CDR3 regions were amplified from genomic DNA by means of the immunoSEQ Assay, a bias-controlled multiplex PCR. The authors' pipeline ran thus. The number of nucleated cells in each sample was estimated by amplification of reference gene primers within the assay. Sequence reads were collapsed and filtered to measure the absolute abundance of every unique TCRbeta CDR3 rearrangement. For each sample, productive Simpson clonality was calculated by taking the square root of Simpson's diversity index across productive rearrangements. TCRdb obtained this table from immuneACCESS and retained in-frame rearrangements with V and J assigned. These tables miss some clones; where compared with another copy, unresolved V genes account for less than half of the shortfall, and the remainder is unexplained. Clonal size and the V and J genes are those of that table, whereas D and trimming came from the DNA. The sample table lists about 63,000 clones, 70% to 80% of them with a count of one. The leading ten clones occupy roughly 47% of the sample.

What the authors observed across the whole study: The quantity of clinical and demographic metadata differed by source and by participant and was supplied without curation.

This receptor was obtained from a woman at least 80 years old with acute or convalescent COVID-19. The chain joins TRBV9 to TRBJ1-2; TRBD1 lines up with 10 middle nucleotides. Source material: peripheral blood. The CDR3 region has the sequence CASSVGDRGNYGYTF. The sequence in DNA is TGTGCCAGCAGCGTAGGGGACAGGGGCAACTATGGCTACACCTTC.